These T cell receptor beta chains were read from a single sample in a study of OX40 agonist ivuxolimab in advanced cancers. TCRdb's copy holds only in-frame clones and misses some; the assay was immunoSEQ multiplex PCR. The sample lists around 80,000 clones, around 84% occurring once. Sequencing was performed on CD4+ or CD8+ T cells sorted from blood, taken in a trial of the OX40 agonist ivuxolimab. The receptors here all came from an adult with an advanced solid tumor such as melanoma, head and neck, liver or kidney cancer. Each CDR3 is given with its conserved first and last residue.

>TRBV10-3
CAISESQGDQPQHF
>TRBV7-7
CASSSGLAGGPGANVLTF
>TRBV27
CASSLDSGGFGEQFF
>TRBV6-5
CASSYGRGTGNQPQHF
>TRBV5-6
CASSLTGSNQPQHF
>TRBV7-2
CASSQGPSGNTIYF
>TRBV6-1
CASGLNRGTEAFF
>TRBV21-1
CASSKRTSGIFRTDTQYF
>TRBV28
CASSRVEGENTEAFF
>TRBV7-9
CASSLARLAGGEIPLEQYF
>TRBV6-5
CASSPRGLTAYGYTF
>TRBV5-5
CASSQDKGARANYGYTF
>TRBV19
CASSIGTPNTGELFF
>TRBV4-2
CASSQDSDRWTNQPQHF
>TRBV25-1
CASSESEGVKETQYF
>TRBV25-1
CASSLRWDTEAFF
>TRBV2
CASSEGAGGNLAEAFF
>TRBV2
CASDTGGYGYTF
>TRBV7-3
CASSGMGVGHNEQFF
>TRBV29-1
CSVDGGVRTGELFF
>TRBV4-3
CASSGGLQIYEQCF
>TRBV6-4
CASSPLAGGGADTQYF
>TRBV21-1
CASTAKIPQGEAFF
>TRBV7-2
CASSIPGLARDTQYF
>TRBV5-6
CASSPLGAFGANVLTF
>TRBV30
CAWSLTGGDEQYF
>TRBV6-5
CASNARPGTEAFF
>TRBV28
CASSPTLGQPQHF
>TRBV5-5
CASSQDVREWTDTQYF